This is a list of T cell receptor beta chains from one sample in a study of regulatory T cells in long-lasting Graves disease. TCRdb re-called the multiplex PCR reads through MiXCR, storing one row per CDR3 protein. The data contain fewer than 350,000 distinct CDR3 sequences, about 18% of them seen just once; the ten biggest clones take up around 37%. The source was peripheral blood mononuclear cells (PBMCs), collected at new diagnosis, from a patient treated with antithyroid drugs. The receptor set was obtained from a female donor with Graves disease. The CDR3 runs from the conserved cysteine through the conserved F or W. A D gene is named only where the DNA matches it firmly. Clone size is not always given. Where it is, it says once, few, many or a class for expanded clones.

V gene	J gene	D gene	clone size	CDR3 protein	CDR3 DNA
TRBV5-1	TRBJ2-7	TRBD2	-	CASSLEGRVIDEQYF	TGCGCCAGCAGCTTGGAGGGGAGGGTAATCGACGAGCAGTACTTC
TRBV5-1	TRBJ2-3	-	many	CASSSVLEPADTQYF	TGCGCCAGCAGCTCCGTCCTAGAACCCGCAGATACGCAGTATTTT
TRBV11-2	TRBJ2-1	TRBD1	many	CASSLEGTGYNEQFF	TGTGCCAGCAGCTTAGAGGGGACAGGGTACAATGAGCAGTTCTTC
TRBV7-2	TRBJ2-7	-	many	CASSLDSEHYEQYF	TGTGCCAGCAGCTTAGACAGCGAACACTACGAGCAGTACTTC
TRBV7-6	TRBJ2-1	-	many	CASSPRAGFYNEQFF	TGTGCCAGCAGCCCGAGAGCTGGCTTTTACAATGAGCAGTTCTTC
TRBV6-2/TRBV6-3	TRBJ2-3	TRBD2	many	CASSGLAGTDTQYF	TGTGCCAGCAGTGGACTAGCGGGAACAGATACGCAGTATTTT
TRBV15	TRBJ2-1	-	many	CATSSSEEGTLYNEQFF	TGTGCCACCAGCAGTTCAGAGGAGGGGACCTTGTACAATGAGCAGTTCTTC
TRBV3-1	TRBJ2-2	-	many	CASRPTSANTGELFF	TGTGCCAGCAGGCCTACAAGCGCGAACACCGGGGAGCTGTTTTTT
TRBV11-3	TRBJ2-7	TRBD2	-	CASSLAFTTSGRSYKQYF	TGTGCCAGCAGCTTAGCCTTTACTACTAGCGGGAGGTCCTACAAGCAGTACTTC
TRBV7-9	TRBJ2-7	-	many	CASSFPGVPPYEQYF	TGTGCCAGCAGTTTTCCGGGGGTCCCCCCATACGAGCAGTACTTC
TRBV5-5	TRBJ2-3	-	few	CASSSFTDTQYF	TGTGCCAGCAGCTCTTTCACAGATACGCAGTATTTT
TRBV27	TRBJ2-1	TRBD2	-	CASSLRAAGRAYIYEQFF	TGTGCCAGCAGTTTACGGGCGGCCGGGAGGGCCTATATCTATGAGCAGTTCTTC
TRBV19	TRBJ1-5	-	many	CASSPRQISNQPQHF	TGTGCCAGTAGTCCCAGACAGATTAGCAATCAGCCCCAGCATTTT
TRBV24-1	TRBJ1-5	TRBD1	few	CATSDSGTGGVGSNQPQHF	TGTGCCACCAGTGACTCCGGGACAGGTGGGGTTGGGAGCAATCAGCCCCAGCATTTT
TRBV6-5	TRBJ2-3	-	many	CASSYSGLDPDTQYF	TGTGCCAGCAGTTACTCCGGGCTAGATCCAGATACGCAGTATTTT
TRBV2	TRBJ1-2	TRBD1	-	CASSEADRGGGYTF	TGTGCCAGCAGTGAAGCGGACAGGGGGGGAGGCTACACCTTC
TRBV7-9	TRBJ2-4	-	many	CASSVLGNIQYF	TGTGCCAGCAGCGTCCTGGGGAACATTCAGTACTTC
TRBV6-1	TRBJ1-2	-	-	CASSEFPDGYTF	TGTGCCAGCAGTGAATTTCCAGATGGCTACACCTTC
TRBV27	TRBJ2-2	-	many	CASSPRMTGELFF	TGTGCCAGCAGTCCTCGGATGACCGGGGAGCTGTTTTTT
TRBV28	TRBJ2-5	TRBD1	many	CASNIGTGQETQYF	TGTGCCAGCAATATCGGGACAGGACAAGAGACCCAGTACTTC
TRBV28	TRBJ2-7	-	many	CASSIPGGSSYEQYF	TGTGCCAGCAGTATCCCCGGCGGTAGCTCCTACGAGCAGTACTTC
TRBV9	TRBJ2-1	TRBD2	many	CASSVLAGDLSYNEQFF	TGTGCCAGCAGCGTCCTGGCGGGAGACCTATCCTACAATGAGCAGTTCTTC
TRBV5-1	TRBJ2-3	TRBD1	-	CASSSGQGAWDTQYF	TGCGCCAGCAGCTCCGGACAGGGGGCTTGGGATACGCAGTATTTT
TRBV6-5	TRBJ1-1	-	many	CASSYSRTANTEAFF	TGTGCCAGCAGTTACTCCAGGACGGCGAACACTGAAGCTTTCTTT
TRBV6-5	TRBJ2-5	-	few	CASSYSGRAKGTQYF	TGTGCCAGCAGTTACTCTGGGAGAGCAAAAGGGACCCAGTACTTC
TRBV19	TRBJ2-2	-	-	CAGRDSYTGELFF	TGTGCCGGGAGGGACAGCTACACCGGGGAGCTGTTTTTT
TRBV19	TRBJ2-3	TRBD2	-	CASSILAGVDTRYF	TGTGCCAGTAGTATACTAGCGGGAGTAGATACGCGGTATTTT
TRBV9	TRBJ2-7	TRBD2	many	CASSVAPSGRDEQYF	TGTGCCAGCAGCGTAGCCCCGAGCGGGAGGGATGAGCAGTACTTC
TRBV5-1	TRBJ2-7	TRBD2	-	CASSNLREGSYEQYF	TGCGCCAGCAGTAACCTCAGGGAGGGCTCCTACGAGCAGTACTTC
TRBV28	TRBJ2-3	-	many	CASSLYDGLGRAADTQYF	TGTGCCAGCAGTTTATACGACGGGCTCGGGCGGGCGGCAGATACGCAGTATTTT
TRBV11-2	TRBJ1-1	-	-	CASSSLWAGKSTEAFF	TGTGCCAGCAGCTCCCTCTGGGCGGGAAAGAGTACTGAAGCTTTCTTT
TRBV5-4	TRBJ1-2	-	many	CASSLSGGNYGYTF	TGTGCCAGCAGCTTGTCCGGTGGCAACTATGGCTACACCTTC
TRBV29-1	TRBJ2-6	TRBD1	-	CSVRGTGEAGANVLTF	TGCAGCGTTCGGGGGACAGGGGAGGCTGGGGCCAACGTCCTGACTTTC
TRBV11-2	TRBJ2-3	TRBD1	many	CASSLVVGQGEADTQYF	TGTGCCAGCAGCTTAGTTGTAGGTCAGGGGGAAGCAGATACGCAGTATTTT
TRBV20-1	TRBJ1-2	-	few	CSARDYDTGENYGYTF	TGCAGTGCTAGAGATTATGATACAGGAGAGAACTATGGCTACACCTTC
TRBV7-9	TRBJ1-5	-	many	CASSLGTLGNQPQHF	TGTGCCAGCAGCTTAGGGACTTTGGGCAATCAGCCCCAGCATTTT
TRBV14	TRBJ1-2	-	many	CASSPRLGRTYGYTF	TGTGCCAGCAGCCCGAGATTAGGCCGCACTTATGGCTACACCTTC
TRBV7-9	TRBJ1-1	TRBD1	few	CASSLKGAPGEAFF	TGTGCCAGCAGCCTGAAGGGGGCGCCGGGTGAAGCTTTCTTT
TRBV28	TRBJ2-3	-	many	CASRGAARGTDTQYF	TGTGCCAGCAGAGGGGCCGCCAGAGGGACAGATACGCAGTATTTT
TRBV11-3	TRBJ2-1	TRBD1	-	CASSLSTRGRGPYNEQFF	TGTGCCAGCAGCTTATCCACGAGGGGGCGCGGCCCCTACAATGAGCAGTTCTTC
TRBV28	TRBJ2-1	TRBD2	many	CASLHFSGSWGDEQFF	TGTGCCAGCCTACACTTTAGCGGGAGTTGGGGTGATGAGCAGTTCTTC
TRBV27	TRBJ1-5	TRBD1	many	CASSPRQGRANQPQHF	TGTGCCAGCAGCCCGAGACAGGGAAGGGCCAATCAGCCCCAGCATTTT
TRBV28	TRBJ2-5	TRBD1	many	CATNDRVKQETQYF	TGTGCCACCAACGACAGGGTAAAACAAGAGACCCAGTACTTC
TRBV6-2/TRBV6-3	TRBJ1-5	TRBD1	few	CASSVRDRGFSPQHF	TGTGCCAGCAGTGTCCGGGACAGAGGCTTTAGCCCCCAGCATTTT
TRBV10-3	TRBJ2-1	TRBD2	many	CAISETGAGSSYNEQFF	TGTGCCATCAGTGAAACGGGAGCGGGGAGCTCCTACAATGAGCAGTTCTTC
TRBV19	TRBJ1-1	TRBD1	-	CASSTRGPMNTEAFF	TGTGCCAGTAGTACCAGGGGGCCCATGAACACTGAAGCTTTCTTT
TRBV6-1	TRBJ2-3	-	many	CASSTFPSTDTQYF	TGTGCCAGCAGCACTTTCCCTAGCACAGATACGCAGTATTTT
TRBV29-1	TRBJ1-3	-	-	CSVEVTAGNTIYF	TGCAGCGTTGAGGTGACAGCTGGAAACACCATATATTTT
TRBV20-1	TRBJ2-2	TRBD2	-	CSASNLASGKDTGELFF	TGCAGTGCTAGTAATCTGGCTAGCGGGAAAGACACCGGGGAGCTGTTTTTT
TRBV2	TRBJ2-3	TRBD1	many	CASGRTGTGGYF	TGTGCCAGCGGCCGTACCGGGACAGGGGGCTATTTT
TRBV25-1	TRBJ2-2	-	-	CASSGGVRSAGELFF	TGTGCCAGCAGTGGGGGTGTCCGTAGTGCCGGGGAGCTGTTTTTT
TRBV25-1	TRBJ2-1	-	few	CASRGAGAYNEQFF	TGTGCCAGCAGGGGGGCAGGGGCCTACAATGAGCAGTTCTTC
TRBV2	TRBJ2-1	TRBD2	many	CASSRTSGRHEQFF	TGTGCCAGCAGTAGGACTAGCGGGAGACATGAGCAGTTCTTC
TRBV19	TRBJ2-5	TRBD2	-	CASSIRASGRGRQETQYF	TGTGCCAGTAGTATTAGGGCTAGCGGGAGGGGGCGACAAGAGACCCAGTACTTC